Each of the 25 T cell receptor beta chains below was sequenced from the same sample in a study of identical twins. TCRdb fed the 5' RACE reads into MiXCR, producing one record per CDR3 protein. This table holds 600,000 to 850,000 distinct CDR3 sequences, 15% to 20% found once. The same specimen was also included in a second study, on T cells expressing NK-cell markers.

The material sequenced was PBMCs. All receptors come from a woman aged 18-35 years in good health.

This clonotype was counted only a few times. The chain carries TRBV3-1 and TRBJ1-1; D may be TRBD1 (5 bases). CDR1 and CDR2 (germline): LGHDT, YNNKEL (reference sequence). V was cut by 4 bases and J by 0 bases, with 12 bases left in between. The CDR3 has 15 amino acids. CDR3 sequence reads: CASSRGRFMNTEAFF. The DNA for the CDR3 is TGTGCCAGCAGCCGGGGGAGATTTATGAACACTGAAGCTTTCTTT.

The V gene is TRBV20-1, the J gene TRBJ1-2, with D hard to call. Trimming left V 6 bases short and J 1 base short, with 9 bases between. The CDR3 spans 12 residues. Germline values: CDR1 DFQATT, CDR2 SNEGSKA (reference sequence). The DNA of the CDR3 is TGCAGTGCCAGGACTATTAACTATGGCTACACCTTC. Protein product: CSARTINYGYTF.

The V and J genes are TRBV7-2 and TRBJ2-1; 11 bases line up with TRBD2. The CDR3 extends over 15 amino acids. From germline, CDR1 is SGHTA and CDR2 FQGNSA. Unmatched junction bases numbered 9, after V lost 2 bases and J lost 12 bases. DNA of the CDR3: TGTGCCAGCAGCTTAAGGGGACTAGCGGTAGAGGGGCAGTTCTTC. Encoded protein: CASSLRGLAVEGQFF. Combining the CDR3 with reference TRBV7-2 and TRBJ2-1 gives the whole variable domain GAGVSQSPSNKVTEKGKDVELRCDPISGHTALYWYRQSLGQGLEFLIYFQGNSAPDKSGLPSDRFSAERTGGSVSTLTIQRTQQEDSAVYLCASSLRGLAVEGQFFGPGTRLTVL.

This clonotype appeared a few times. This chain uses TRBV12-3 or TRBV12-4 with TRBJ2-6; no clear D. Trimming took off 7 bases at V and 0 bases at J, with 7 bases between the two ends. This CDR3 comprises 14 residues. The CDR3 loop is CASTPHSGANVLTF. Written as DNA, the CDR3 is TGTGCCAGCACCCCCCACTCTGGGGCCAACGTCCTGACTTTC.

A few counts support this clonotype. This chain links TRBV20-1 with TRBJ2-3; 8 bases line up with TRBD2. This CDR3 contains 15 residues. The V and J ends lost 3 bases and 8 bases, in that order; junction bases with no gene match: 13. Germline CDR1 DFQATT, CDR2 SNEGSKA (reference sequence). In DNA, the CDR3 is TGCAGTGCTAGTACCTCCGGGACTAGTGCCGGTACGCAGTATTTT. Translating it yields CSASTSGTSAGTQYF.

The chain joins TRBV12-3 or TRBV12-4 to TRBJ2-6; D remains unclear. The CDR3 runs to 12 residues. V shed 9 bases and J shed 4 bases, with 7 bases lying between them. The CDR3 loop reads CASRRGANVLTF. In DNA form, the CDR3 reads TGTGCCAGTCGGCGGGGGGCCAACGTCCTGACTTTC.

The chain employs TRBV24-1 and TRBJ2-3, with 9 bases identical to TRBD1. The germline V gene has CDR1 KGHDR and CDR2 SFDVKD. The J segment lost 3 bases and the V segment lost 2 bases, leaving 5 bases of the junction unmatched. The CDR3 totals 16 residues. The CDR3 region has the DNA TGTGCCACCAGTGATTCGGGACAGGGAAATACAGATACGCAGTATTTT. Translation: CATSDSGQGNTDTQYF.

This clonotype has more than one count but fewer than ten. The chain joins TRBV12-3 or TRBV12-4 to TRBJ2-7; TRBD1 aligns across 10 bases. Trimming took 7 bases from V and 6 from J; bases not matched to a gene: 9. This CDR3 has 14 amino acids. The chain's CDR3 is CASTTRTGGSEQYF. DNA of the CDR3: TGTGCCAGCACCACCAGGACAGGGGGTTCCGAGCAGTACTTC.

This clonotype has only a few counts. The chain combines TRBV7-8 with TRBJ2-1; TRBD2 agrees at 8 bases. J was trimmed by 5 bases and V by 3 bases; bases with no gene match: 12. CDR1 is SGHVS, CDR2 FQNEAQ, per germline. The CDR3 runs to 17 residues. The CDR3: CASSLQAGTSNNNEQFF. CDR3 DNA: TGTGCCAGCAGCTTGCAAGCCGGGACTAGTAATAACAATGAGCAGTTCTTC.

V gene TRBV7-2 combines with J gene TRBJ1-2; D ambiguous. This CDR3 comprises 12 residues. The germline CDR1 and CDR2 sequences are SGHTA and FQGNSA. Trimming took 2 bases from V and 5 from J, leaving 6 bases between them. CDR3: CASSLNAYGYTF. The CDR3, as DNA: TGTGCCAGCAGCTTAAACGCATATGGCTACACCTTC.

This rearrangement joins TRBV6-1 to TRBJ2-7; perhaps D is TRBD1 or TRBD2 (6 bases each). The CDR3 has 15 residues. Germline CDR1 is MNHNS and CDR2 is SASEGT. V dropped 7 bases and J dropped 6 bases, with 22 bases sitting between them. For the CDR3, the DNA is TGTGCCAGCACCCTAAGTCGTCGGGGGCCCAGCGAGCAGTACTTC. Residues: CASTLSRRGPSEQYF.

The sample holds a few counts of this clonotype. This chain uses TRBV3-1 with TRBJ2-6; TRBD1 matches 7 bases. The germline gives CDR1 LGHDT, CDR2 YNNKEL (reference sequence). The CDR3 consists of 16 residues. The ends lost 3 bases at V and 7 bases at J; junction bases unmatched: 9. CDR3 amino acids: CASSHESGTAANVLTF. CDR3 sequence (DNA): TGTGCCAGCAGCCACGAATCCGGGACAGCTGCCAACGTCCTGACTTTC.

The sample holds a few counts of this clonotype. The rearrangement joins TRBV20-1 to TRBJ2-1; TRBD2 agrees at 15 bases. The trim removed 4 bases at V and 8 bases at J, leaving 6 bases unmatched. The CDR3 has 15 amino acids. Germline lookup yields CDR1 DFQATT and CDR2 SNEGSKA (reference sequence). Here the CDR3 reads CSATRTSGGAYEQFF. CDR3 nucleotides: TGCAGTGCTACTAGGACTAGCGGGGGGGCCTATGAGCAGTTCTTC.

The gene calls are TRBV6-1 and TRBJ2-7; TRBD2 is a possible D gene (5 bases). CDR1 is MNHNS and CDR2 is SASEGT in the germline V gene. This CDR3 has 14 residues. V lost 6 bases and J lost 0, with 12 bases in between. The CDR3 sequence: CASRRTFGSYEQYF. The CDR3 DNA is TGTGCCAGCAGGAGGACTTTCGGCTCCTACGAGCAGTACTTC.

The chain employs TRBV6-5 and TRBJ2-7; D remains ambiguous. Germline assignment: CDR1 MNHEY and CDR2 SVGAGI. CDR3 length equals 12 residues. Trimming cost V 6 bases and J 3 bases, with 9 bases left between them. The CDR3 loop is CASRKNSYEQYF. In nucleotides, the CDR3 is TGTGCCAGCAGAAAAAACAGCTACGAGCAGTACTTC.

In this sample, this clonotype turned up many times. The chain uses TRBV6-5 and TRBJ2-7, with unresolved D. Germline V gene sequence: CDR1 MNHEY, CDR2 SVGAGI. The V gene lost 0 bases and the J gene lost 2 bases, with 8 bases spanning the gap. The CDR3 sequence is 14 residues long. For the CDR3, the DNA is TGTGCCAGCAGTTACTCGTCGGGCGCCTACGAGCAGTACTTC. As protein: CASSYSSGAYEQYF.

The table lists this clonotype with a few counts. V gene TRBV12-5 combines with J gene TRBJ2-3, with 7 bases aligning to TRBD2. The germline gives CDR1 LGHNT, CDR2 FRNRAP. J was trimmed by 8 bases and V by 4 bases; bases with no gene match: 15. This CDR3 has 16 amino acids. For the CDR3, the DNA is TGTGCTAGTGGTTCGCGGCGGGGGTCCACACTTGTTACGCAGTATTTT. Amino acids: CASGSRRGSTLVTQYF. Looking up the rest from reference TRBV12-5 and TRBJ2-3 gives the full variable domain: DARVTQTPRHKVTEMGQEVTMRCQPILGHNTVFWYRQTMMQGLELLAYFRNRAPLDDSGMPKDRFSAEMPDATLATLKIQPSEPRDSAVYFCASGSRRGSTLVTQYFGPGTRLTVL.

This clonotype was seen repeatedly, ten times or more. The junction differs from germline at one of its ends, possibly a read error. The chain combines TRBV5-1 with TRBJ1-2; TRBD1 might be the D (5 bases). This CDR3 is built from 14 residues. CDR1 SGHRS and CDR2 YFSETQ come from the germline V gene. The CDR3 sequence is CASRDGAGNFGYTF. In DNA form, the CDR3 reads TGCGCCAGCAGGGACGGAGCAGGGAACTTTGGCTACACCTTC. Full variable domain (missing parts from reference TRBV5-1 and TRBJ1-2): KAGVTQTPRYLIKTRGQQVTLSCSPISGHRSVSWYQQTPGQGLQFLFEYFSETQRNKGNFPGRFSGRQFSNSRSEMNVSTLELGDSALYLCASRDGAGNFGYTFGSGTRLTVV.

The V and J genes are TRBV9 and TRBJ2-1; perhaps TRBD2 as D (5 bases). CDR1 and CDR2 from the germline V gene are SGDLS and YYNGEE. Trimming pared 0 bases from V and 6 bases from J, leaving 10 bases between. CDR3 length: 14 residues. The CDR3 sequence is CASSVVSGTNEQFF. Written as DNA, the CDR3 is TGTGCCAGCAGCGTAGTGTCGGGAACCAATGAGCAGTTCTTC. The variable domain in full, completed from reference TRBV9 and TRBJ2-1, reads DSGVTQTPKHLITATGQRVTLRCSPRSGDLSVYWYQQSLDQGLQFLIQYYNGEERAKGNILERFSAQQFPDLHSELNLSSLELGDSALYFCASSVVSGTNEQFFGPGTRLTVL.

V is TRBV5-6 and J is TRBJ1-1; D gene uncertain. The CDR3 totals 14 residues. CDR1 is SGHDT and CDR2 is YYEEEE in the germline V gene. Trimming took off 6 bases at V and 1 base at J, with 13 bases between the two ends. CDR3 loop: CASTPGVGNTEAFF. CDR3 nucleotide sequence: TGTGCCAGCACCCCGGGCGTTGGGAACACTGAAGCTTTCTTT.

The V call is TRBV6-5, the J call TRBJ2-1; 7 nucleotides agree with TRBD2. V was pared by 6 bases and J by 6 bases, with 2 bases of the junction left unmatched. The germline CDR1 and CDR2 sequences are MNHEY and SVGAGI. This CDR3 is built from 12 residues. The CDR3 protein is CASSGTTNEQFF. The CDR3 bases are TGTGCCAGCAGCGGGACTACCAATGAGCAGTTCTTC.

This clonotype was detected ten times or more. This chain connects TRBV5-6 to TRBJ2-5; D remains unclear. The germline V and J ends were trimmed by 3 bases and 3 bases, with 24 bases remaining between them. This CDR3 comprises 18 residues. CDR1 is SGHDT and CDR2 is YYEEEE in the germline V gene. The CDR3 reads CASSSIRLSRPLKETQYF. For the CDR3, the DNA is TGTGCCAGCAGCTCGATCCGACTCTCTCGACCCTTAAAAGAGACCCAGTACTTC.

V gene TRBV20-1 combines with J gene TRBJ1-5; no firm D call. Trimming shortened V by 6 bases and J by 0 bases, and 15 bases separated the two germline ends. CDR3 length equals 15 residues. Germline V CDR1 and CDR2: DFQATT, SNEGSKA (reference sequence). CDR3 bases: TGCAGTGCCCGCCGATGGGAGAATAGCAATCAGCCCCAGCATTTT. Its translation is CSARRWENSNQPQHF.

This clonotype came up a few times. The rearrangement joins TRBV20-1 to TRBJ2-7; D perhaps matches TRBD2 (5 bases). This CDR3 has 14 amino acids. V shed 1 base and J shed 7 bases, with 17 bases lying between them. Germline lookup yields CDR1 DFQATT and CDR2 SNEGSKA (reference sequence). CDR3 sequence reads: CSARGDLSGEEQYF. The DNA for the CDR3 is TGCAGTGCTAGAGGTGACCTTAGTGGGGAGGAGCAGTACTTC.

At least ten counts were recorded for this clonotype. V gene TRBV3-1 combines with J gene TRBJ2-1; D not certain. Germline values: CDR1 LGHDT, CDR2 YNNKEL (reference sequence). The V end lost 1 base, the J end lost 5 bases, and 6 bases lay between the germline ends. The CDR3 length is 13 residues. The CDR3 here is CASSQGRNNEQFF. The CDR3 region has the DNA TGTGCCAGCAGCCAAGGCAGGAACAATGAGCAGTTCTTC.